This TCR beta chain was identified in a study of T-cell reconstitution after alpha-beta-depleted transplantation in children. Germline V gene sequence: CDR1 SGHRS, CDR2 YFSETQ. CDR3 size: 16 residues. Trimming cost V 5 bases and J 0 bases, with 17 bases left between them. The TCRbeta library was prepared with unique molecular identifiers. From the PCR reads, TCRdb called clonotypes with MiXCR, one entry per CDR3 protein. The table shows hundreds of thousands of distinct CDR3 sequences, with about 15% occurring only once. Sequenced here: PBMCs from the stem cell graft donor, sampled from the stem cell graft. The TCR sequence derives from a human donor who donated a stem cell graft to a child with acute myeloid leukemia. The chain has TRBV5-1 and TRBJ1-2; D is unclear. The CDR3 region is CASRAANVRANYGYTF. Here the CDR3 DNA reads TGCGCCAGCAGAGCAGCGAATGTTCGGGCTAACTATGGCTACACCTTC.